What follows is one T cell receptor (beta chain) and its context. Its antigen is unknown. Repertoires were generated with immunoSEQ multiplex PCR, while TCRdb's copy carries only in-frame clones and drops some. The data contain about 250,000 clones, roughly 87% of them singletons. This entry comes from a study of cytomegalovirus exposure and HLA in healthy donors. Study information: The same platform was used for the 100 to 150 validation repertoires and the roughly 670 first-cohort repertoires, a later analysis reported. Study-level points and caveats: Researchers counted around 170 TCR beta chains as cytomegalovirus-associated. Cytomegalovirus status was reportedly diagnosed by the classifier with high specificity and sensitivity.

Germline values: CDR1 SEHNR, CDR2 FQNEAQ (reference sequence). V shed 3 bases, J shed 3 bases, and the junction held 5 bases outside the gene matches. The CDR3 has 15 residues. The chain recombines TRBV7-9 with TRBJ2-3; TRBD1 matches at 8 bases. This TCR was sampled from a man aged 18-30 years in good health and CMV-seropositive. The sequencing input was PBMCs. CDR3 DNA sequence: TGTGCCAGCAGCTTCGGACAGGGTAGGACAGATACGCAGTATTTT. It is translated as CASSFGQGRTDTQYF.